This passage covers 26 T cell receptor beta chains from one sample sequenced in a study of T cell responses to AZD1222 COVID-19 vaccine. Sequencing was performed with immunoSEQ multiplex PCR; in TCRdb, only in-frame clones are kept and a portion is missing. The table has over 110,000 clones, 85% to 90% seen once. Sequenced material: peripheral blood, taken 28 days after the second AZD1222 dose. The source is an adult who received the AZD1222 COVID-19 vaccine.

This chain connects TRBV9 to TRBJ2-1; D may correspond to TRBD1 or TRBD2 (6 bases each). Germline-derived CDR1 and CDR2 are SGDLS and YYNGEE. The CDR3 length is 15 residues. Trimming took 0 bases from V and 7 from J, leaving 14 bases between them. CDR3 protein: CASSVGGARANEQFF. CDR3 sequence (DNA): TGTGCCAGCAGCGTAGGGGGGGCAAGAGCGAATGAGCAGTTCTTC.

The J gene is TRBJ1-6, the V gene TRBV6-5; D perhaps matches TRBD1 (5 bases). The CDR3 runs 15 residues. Germline V gene data show CDR1 as MNHEY and CDR2 as SVGAGI. Trimming removed 6 bases at V and 9 bases at J, with 18 bases between. In nucleotides, the CDR3 is TGTGCCAGCAGCTTAGGGCCTAACACAGGTTCACCCCTCCACTTT. This translates into CASSLGPNTGSPLHF.

The chain uses TRBV30 and TRBJ1-1; D is ambiguous. Germline V gives CDR1 GTSNPN, CDR2 SVGIG (reference sequence). The germline V and J ends were trimmed by 2 bases and 0 bases, with 7 bases remaining between them. The CDR3 covers 13 residues. Here the CDR3 reads CAWSRYMNTEAFF. Written as DNA, the CDR3 is TGTGCCTGGAGTCGGTACATGAACACTGAAGCTTTCTTT.

This rearrangement joins TRBV6-2 or TRBV6-3 to TRBJ1-4; 8 bases line up with TRBD1. The CDR3 has 17 amino acids. With V trimmed by 0 bases and J by 8 bases, 11 bases remained unmatched. CDR1 and CDR2 from the germline V gene are MNHEY and SVGEGT. CDR3 nucleotides: TGTGCCAGCAGTTACTCGAGCAGGGGGCCATCTGACGAAAAACTGTTTTTT. Translation gives CASSYSSRGPSDEKLFF.

V usage is TRBV3-1 (or the pseudogene TRBV3-2) and J usage is TRBJ1-6; unclear D gene. The length of the CDR3 is 15 residues. CDR1 and CDR2 from the germline V gene are LGHDT and YNNKEL (reference sequence). Trimming pared 1 base from V and 7 bases from J, leaving 11 bases between. The CDR3 DNA reads TGTGCCAGCAGCCAAGGCGAAAGGGCGAATTCACCCCTCCACTTT. Translated: CASSQGERANSPLHF.

The chain joins TRBV30 to TRBJ1-5, with 8 bases matching TRBD1. V was clipped by 1 base and J by 3 bases; unmatched bases: 5. Germline CDR1 GTSNPN, CDR2 SVGIG (reference sequence). The CDR3 is 15 amino acids. CDR3 protein: CAWSGGQGYNQPQHF. The DNA for the CDR3 is TGTGCCTGGAGTGGCGGACAGGGTTACAATCAGCCCCAGCATTTT.

The chain employs TRBV28 and TRBJ1-5; no clear D gene. CDR1 MDHEN and CDR2 SYDVKM come from the germline V gene. The CDR3 spans 16 residues. V dropped 3 bases and J dropped 2 bases, with 14 bases sitting between them. This CDR3 is CASSLAVLDGNQPQHF. The CDR3 DNA follows: TGTGCCAGCAGTTTGGCGGTACTCGATGGCAATCAGCCCCAGCATTTT.

This clone turned up a few times. The chain recombines TRBV7-6 with TRBJ2-7; 11 bases agree with TRBD2. Germline CDR1 reads SGHVS; CDR2 reads FNYEAQ. The CDR3 runs 15 residues. V was clipped by 8 bases and J by 7 bases; unmatched bases: 13. The chain's CDR3 is CASGRLAGTPGEQYF. In DNA form, the CDR3 reads TGTGCCAGCGGCCGACTAGCGGGGACGCCGGGGGAGCAGTACTTC.

The chain combines TRBV6-5 with TRBJ2-2; 11 bases map to TRBD2. There are 15 residues in the CDR3. The J segment lost 4 bases and the V segment lost 6 bases, leaving 4 bases of the junction unmatched. Germline CDR1 and CDR2: MNHEY and SVGAGI. The CDR3 loop reads CASSQLAGVTGELFF. The DNA for the CDR3 is TGTGCCAGCAGCCAACTAGCGGGAGTCACCGGGGAGCTGTTTTTT.

The rearrangement uses TRBV28 and TRBJ2-1; 7 positions match TRBD2. The CDR3 contains 14 residues. J was trimmed by 3 bases and V by 3 bases; bases with no gene match: 2. Germline assignment: CDR1 MDHEN and CDR2 SYDVKM. CDR3 coding DNA: TGTGCCAGCAGTTTTCCGGGAGGCTACAATGAGCAGTTCTTC. It specifies CASSFPGGYNEQFF.

The CDR3: CASSSPAGGYEQYF. For the CDR3, the DNA is TGTGCCAGCAGTTCGCCCGCGGGCGGCTACGAGCAGTACTTC. The chain couples TRBV27 to TRBJ2-7; TRBD2 is a possible D gene (5 bases). The CDR3 has 14 amino acids. The germline V gene has CDR1 MNHEY and CDR2 SMNVEV (reference sequence). V was clipped by 4 bases and J by 3 bases, with 13 bases between them.

The V call is TRBV6-5, the J call TRBJ1-1; 7 nucleotides agree with TRBD1. Losses at the gene ends were 6 bases for V and 1 base for J; bases not matched to a gene: 5. The CDR3 totals 14 residues. CDR1 and CDR2 (germline): MNHEY, SVGAGI. CDR3 bases: TGTGCCAGCAGGCGGAACAGGGGGAACACTGAAGCTTTCTTT. Translating it yields CASRRNRGNTEAFF.

The chain is built from TRBV28 and TRBJ2-5; D is perhaps TRBD1 (5 bases). The CDR3 is 15 amino acids. CDR1 is MDHEN, CDR2 SYDVKM, per germline. Trimming cost V 5 bases and J 5 bases, with 18 bases left between them. DNA for the CDR3: TGTGCCAGCAGTATGACAGACACCCTGAGGGAGACCCAGTACTTC. It codes for CASSMTDTLRETQYF.

V is TRBV24-1 and J is TRBJ1-5, with D uncertain. The CDR3 extends over 13 amino acids. V lost 4 bases and J lost 6, with 9 bases in between. Germline values: CDR1 KGHDR, CDR2 SFDVKD. The CDR3 here is CATSENWGQPQHF. The CDR3 DNA follows: TGTGCCACCAGTGAAAATTGGGGTCAGCCCCAGCATTTT.

The chain recombines TRBV2 with TRBJ2-1; D gene uncertain. The CDR3 has 15 amino acids. Trimming took 1 base from V and 0 from J, leaving 7 bases between them. Germline CDR1 and CDR2: SNHLY and FYNNEI. The CDR3 DNA reads TGTGCCAGCAGTGAAGTCGAGAGCTCCTACAATGAGCAGTTCTTC. Its translation: CASSEVESSYNEQFF.

The chain carries TRBV10-3 and TRBJ2-2; possible D gene TRBD1, 5 bases. Deletions cut 8 bases from V and 2 bases from J, with 9 bases between. The CDR3 has 13 amino acids. CDR1 is ENHRY, CDR2 SYGVKD, per germline. The chain's CDR3 is CAIGQGNTGELFF. The CDR3 bases are TGTGCCATCGGGCAGGGTAACACCGGGGAGCTGTTTTTT.

As to this clone: Other DNA variants within this sample encode the same CDR3. This sequence joins TRBV5-1 and TRBJ1-1; D is perhaps TRBD1 (6 bases). V dropped 2 bases and J dropped 5 bases, with 16 bases sitting between them. CDR1 and CDR2 from the germline V gene are SGHRS and YFSETQ. The CDR3 is 15 residues long. DNA of the CDR3: TGCGCCAGCAGCTTAGCCGGGACACCGGATACTGAAGCTTTCTTT. This gives the protein CASSLAGTPDTEAFF.

J is TRBJ2-5 and V is TRBV10-3; tentatively, D is TRBD1 or TRBD2 (5 bases each). V shed 4 bases and J shed 5 bases, with 11 bases lying between them. The CDR3 is 13 residues long. In germline, CDR1 is ENHRY, CDR2 SYGVKD. In DNA, the CDR3 is TGTGCCATCAGTGGTGAGGGGTCGGAGACCCAGTACTTC. Protein product: CAISGEGSETQYF.

This clone was picked up a small number of times. The CDR3: CASSVRPGTGFSGNTIYF. The CDR3, as DNA: TGTGCCAGCAGCGTACGCCCAGGGACAGGGTTCTCTGGAAACACCATATATTTT. The chain employs TRBV9 and TRBJ1-3; 9 bases agree with TRBD1. Trimming took 1 base from V and 0 from J; bases not matched to a gene: 8. CDR1 and CDR2 (germline): SGDLS, YYNGEE. The CDR3 is 18 residues long.

This sequence joins TRBV27 and TRBJ1-3, with D uncertain. Germline values: CDR1 MNHEY, CDR2 SMNVEV (reference sequence). Trimming removed 2 bases at V and 0 bases at J, with 11 bases between. The CDR3 length is 16 residues. The DNA of the CDR3 is TGTGCCAGCAGTTTAGGCGGCTGGAACTCTGGAAACACCATATATTTT. It translates to CASSLGGWNSGNTIYF.

This clone has a handful of counts. The J gene is TRBJ2-5, the V gene TRBV2; TRBD1 agrees at 10 bases. CDR1 and CDR2 from the germline V gene are SNHLY and FYNNEI. The CDR3 runs 15 residues. With V trimmed by 8 bases and J by 5 bases, 11 bases remained unmatched. The CDR3 nucleotides are TGTGCCAGCGGGGGACAGGGGCTAGTTGGGGAGACCCAGTACTTC. As protein: CASGGQGLVGETQYF.

This chain connects TRBV6-2 or TRBV6-3 to TRBJ2-3; 9 bases fit TRBD2. Unmatched junction bases numbered 4, after V lost 3 bases and J lost 0 bases. Germline loops: CDR1 MNHEY, CDR2 SVGEGT. The CDR3 spans 16 residues. DNA for the CDR3: TGTGCCAGCAGTTATGGAGCGGGAGGAAGCACAGATACGCAGTATTTT. Translating gives CASSYGAGGSTDTQYF.

J is TRBJ1-3 and V is TRBV9; D may be TRBD1 (6 bases). The CDR3 loop spans 15 amino acids. Trimming shortened V by 2 bases and J by 4 bases, and 13 bases separated the two germline ends. The germline CDR1 and CDR2 sequences are SGDLS and YYNGEE. CDR3 residues: CASSVSGAGGNTIYF. In DNA form, the CDR3 reads TGTGCCAGCAGCGTTTCAGGGGCAGGAGGAAACACCATATATTTT.

The chain employs TRBV6-4 and TRBJ2-2; 8 nucleotides align to TRBD2. The V gene end was trimmed by 4 bases and the J gene end by 12 bases; junction bases not matched to a gene: 13. Germline-derived CDR1 and CDR2 are MRHNA and SNTAGT. The CDR3 totals 15 residues. Here the CDR3 reads CASSASGSQPGKLFF. The CDR3 coding sequence is TGTGCCAGCAGTGCTAGCGGGTCCCAGCCGGGAAAGCTGTTTTTT.

The rearrangement joins TRBV6-5 to TRBJ2-3, with D possibly matching TRBD1 (5 bases). CDR3 length: 12 residues. V was clipped by 6 bases and J by 4 bases, with 8 bases between them. Germline CDR1 is MNHEY and CDR2 is SVGAGI. This CDR3 is CASRTASDTQYF. As DNA, the CDR3 is TGTGCCAGCAGGACAGCTTCAGATACGCAGTATTTT.

Written as DNA, the CDR3 is TGTGCCAGCAGTAGGGCAGCGGGAGTCTACAATGAGCAGTTCTTC. Translated, it gives CASSRAAGVYNEQFF. This sequence joins TRBV28 and TRBJ2-1; TRBD2 matches 8 bases. The V segment lost 5 bases and the J segment 3 bases; nucleotides outside the gene matches: 6. Germline V gives CDR1 MDHEN, CDR2 SYDVKM. The CDR3 is 15 residues long. The full variable domain, with the rest looked up from reference TRBV28 and TRBJ2-1, is DVKVTQSSRYLVKRTGEKVFLECVQDMDHENMFWYRQDPGLGLRLIYFSYDVKMKEKGDIPEGYSVSREKKERFSLILESASTNQTSMYLCASSRAAGVYNEQFFGPGTRLTVL.